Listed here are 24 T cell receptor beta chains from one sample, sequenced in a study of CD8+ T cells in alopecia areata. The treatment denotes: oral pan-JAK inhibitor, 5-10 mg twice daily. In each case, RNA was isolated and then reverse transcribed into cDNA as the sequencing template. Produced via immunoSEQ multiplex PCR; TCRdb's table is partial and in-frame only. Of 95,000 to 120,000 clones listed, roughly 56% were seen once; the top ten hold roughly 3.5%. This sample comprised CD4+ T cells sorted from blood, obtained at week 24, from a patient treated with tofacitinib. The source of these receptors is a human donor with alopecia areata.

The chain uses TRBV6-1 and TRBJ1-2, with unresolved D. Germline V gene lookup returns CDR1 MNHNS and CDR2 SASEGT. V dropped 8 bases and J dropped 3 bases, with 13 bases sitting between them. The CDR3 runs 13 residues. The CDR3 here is CASLRDLDYGYTF. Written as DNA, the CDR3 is TGTGCCAGCCTAAGGGATCTGGACTATGGCTACACCTTC.

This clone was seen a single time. The CDR3: CADSTGLSSGANVLTF. CDR3 in DNA: TGTGCCGACTCAACGGGCCTCAGCTCTGGGGCCAACGTCCTGACTTTC. The rearrangement links TRBV6-6 to TRBJ2-6; D is unresolved. Germline V gene sequence: CDR1 MNHNY, CDR2 SVGAGI (reference sequence). There are 16 residues in the CDR3. V shed 11 bases and J shed 0 bases, with 17 bases lying between them.

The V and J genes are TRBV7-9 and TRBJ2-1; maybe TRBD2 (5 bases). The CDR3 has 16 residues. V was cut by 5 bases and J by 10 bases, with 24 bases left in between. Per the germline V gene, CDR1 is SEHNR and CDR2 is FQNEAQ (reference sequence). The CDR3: CASSLVGSVAGVEQFF. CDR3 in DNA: TGTGCCAGCAGCCTCGTCGGTTCAGTCGCCGGGGTCGAGCAGTTCTTC.

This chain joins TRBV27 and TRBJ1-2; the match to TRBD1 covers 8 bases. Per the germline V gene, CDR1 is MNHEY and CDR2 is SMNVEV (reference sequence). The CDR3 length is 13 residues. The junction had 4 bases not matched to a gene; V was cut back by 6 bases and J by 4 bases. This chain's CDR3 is CASSPTGVYGYTF. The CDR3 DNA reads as TGTGCCAGCAGCCCGACAGGGGTCTATGGCTACACCTTC.

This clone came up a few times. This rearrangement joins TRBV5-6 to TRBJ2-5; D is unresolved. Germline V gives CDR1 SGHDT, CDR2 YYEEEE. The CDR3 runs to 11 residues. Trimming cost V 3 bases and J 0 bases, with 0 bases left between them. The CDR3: CASSYQETQYF. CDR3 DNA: TGTGCCAGCAGCTACCAAGAGACCCAGTACTTC.

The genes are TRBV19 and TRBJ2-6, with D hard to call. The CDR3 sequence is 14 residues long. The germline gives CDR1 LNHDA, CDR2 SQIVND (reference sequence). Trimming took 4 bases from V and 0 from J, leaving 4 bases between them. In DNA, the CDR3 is TGTGCCAGTAGTAGTAACTCTGGGGCCAACGTCCTGACTTTC. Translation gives CASSSNSGANVLTF.

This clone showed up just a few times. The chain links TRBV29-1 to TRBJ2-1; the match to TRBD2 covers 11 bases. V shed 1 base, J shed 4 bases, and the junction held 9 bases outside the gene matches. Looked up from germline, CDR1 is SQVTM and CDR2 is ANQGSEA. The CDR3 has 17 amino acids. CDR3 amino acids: CSVEGLAGGPAYNEQFF. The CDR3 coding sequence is TGCAGCGTTGAAGGTCTAGCGGGGGGACCGGCGTACAATGAGCAGTTCTTC.

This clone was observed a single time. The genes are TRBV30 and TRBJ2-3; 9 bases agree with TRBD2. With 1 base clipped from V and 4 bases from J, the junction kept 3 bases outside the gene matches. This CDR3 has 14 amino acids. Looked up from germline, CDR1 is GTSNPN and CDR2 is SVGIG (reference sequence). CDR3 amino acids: CAWSGGGASDTQYF. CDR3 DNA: TGTGCCTGGAGTGGCGGGGGGGCTTCAGATACGCAGTATTTT.

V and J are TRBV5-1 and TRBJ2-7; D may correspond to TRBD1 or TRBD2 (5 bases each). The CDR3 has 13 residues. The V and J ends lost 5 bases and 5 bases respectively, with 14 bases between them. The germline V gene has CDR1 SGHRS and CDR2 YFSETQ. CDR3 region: CASRRDGGDEQYF. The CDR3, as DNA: TGCGCCAGCAGAAGGGACGGTGGAGACGAGCAGTACTTC. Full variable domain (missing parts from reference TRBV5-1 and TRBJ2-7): KAGVTQTPRYLIKTRGQQVTLSCSPISGHRSVSWYQQTPGQGLQFLFEYFSETQRNKGNFPGRFSGRQFSNSRSEMNVSTLELGDSALYLCASRRDGGDEQYFGPGTRLTVT.

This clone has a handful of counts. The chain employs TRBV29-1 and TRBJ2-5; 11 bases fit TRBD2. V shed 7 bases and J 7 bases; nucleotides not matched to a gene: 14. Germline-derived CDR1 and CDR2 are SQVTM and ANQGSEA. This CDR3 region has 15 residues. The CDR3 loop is CSGAFGTSGRRTQYF. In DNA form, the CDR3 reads TGCAGCGGGGCATTTGGGACTAGCGGTCGAAGGACCCAGTACTTC.

The CDR3 region has the DNA TGTGCCAGCAGTTCTCCGGGACAGGGGACCCATACGCAGTATTTT. Translated: CASSSPGQGTHTQYF. The genes are TRBV28 and TRBJ2-3, with 10 bases that match TRBD1. CDR3 size: 15 residues. V lost 4 bases and J lost 7; bases outside the gene matches: 8. Germline V gene lookup returns CDR1 MDHEN and CDR2 SYDVKM.

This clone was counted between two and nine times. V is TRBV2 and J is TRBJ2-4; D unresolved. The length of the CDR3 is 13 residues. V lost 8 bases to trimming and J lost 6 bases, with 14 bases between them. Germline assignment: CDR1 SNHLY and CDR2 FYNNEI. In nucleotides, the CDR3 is TGTGCCAGCGACATTATTTTGGGAAACATTCAGTACTTC. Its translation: CASDIILGNIQYF.

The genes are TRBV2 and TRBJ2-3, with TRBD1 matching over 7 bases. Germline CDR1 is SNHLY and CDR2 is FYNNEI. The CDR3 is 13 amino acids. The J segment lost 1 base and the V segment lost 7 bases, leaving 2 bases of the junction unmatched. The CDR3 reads CASNRGGTDTQYF. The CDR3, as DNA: TGTGCCAGCAACAGGGGAGGCACAGATACGCAGTATTTT.

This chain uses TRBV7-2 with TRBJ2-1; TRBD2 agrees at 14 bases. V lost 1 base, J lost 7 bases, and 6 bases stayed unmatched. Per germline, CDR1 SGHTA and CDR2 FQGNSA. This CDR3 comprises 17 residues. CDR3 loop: CASSLDRLAGGRNEQFF. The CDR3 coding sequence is TGTGCCAGCAGCTTAGACCGACTAGCGGGGGGGCGTAATGAGCAGTTCTTC.

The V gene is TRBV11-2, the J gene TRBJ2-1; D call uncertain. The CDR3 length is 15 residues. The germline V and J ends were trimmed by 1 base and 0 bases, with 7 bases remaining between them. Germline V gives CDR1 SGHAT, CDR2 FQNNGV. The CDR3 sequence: CASSLVPSSYNEQFF. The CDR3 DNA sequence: TGTGCCAGCAGCTTAGTCCCGAGCTCCTACAATGAGCAGTTCTTC.

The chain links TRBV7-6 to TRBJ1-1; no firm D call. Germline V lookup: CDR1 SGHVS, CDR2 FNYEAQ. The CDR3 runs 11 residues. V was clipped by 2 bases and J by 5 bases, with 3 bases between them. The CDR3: CASSLKTEAFF. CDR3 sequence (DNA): TGTGCCAGCAGCTTAAAAACTGAAGCTTTCTTT. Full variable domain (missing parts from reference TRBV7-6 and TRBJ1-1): GAGVSQSPRYKVTKRGQDVALRCDPISGHVSLYWYRQALGQGPEFLTYFNYEAQQDKSGLPNDRFSAERPEGSISTLTIQRTEQRDSAMYRCASSLKTEAFFGQGTRLTVV.

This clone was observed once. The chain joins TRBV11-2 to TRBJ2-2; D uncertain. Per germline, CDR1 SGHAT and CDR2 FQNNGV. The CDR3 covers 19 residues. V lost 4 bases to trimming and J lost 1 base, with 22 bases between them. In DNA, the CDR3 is TGTGCCAGCAGCTCCCCGCCCCTCAACCGGAACAGGAACACCGGGGAGCTGTTTTTT. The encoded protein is CASSSPPLNRNRNTGELFF.

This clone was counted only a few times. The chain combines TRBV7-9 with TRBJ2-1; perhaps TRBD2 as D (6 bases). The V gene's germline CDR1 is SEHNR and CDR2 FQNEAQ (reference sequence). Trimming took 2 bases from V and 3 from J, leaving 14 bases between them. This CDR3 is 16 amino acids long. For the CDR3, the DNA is TGTGCCAGCAGCTTACCCCTTCTGGGGGGCTACAATGAGCAGTTCTTC. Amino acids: CASSLPLLGGYNEQFF.

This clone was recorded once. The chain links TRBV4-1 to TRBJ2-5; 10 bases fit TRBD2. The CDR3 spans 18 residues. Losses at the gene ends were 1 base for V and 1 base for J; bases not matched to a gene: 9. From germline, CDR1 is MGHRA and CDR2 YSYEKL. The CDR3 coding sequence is TGCGCCAGCAGCCAAGTAGTCTGGGCTAGCGGGGGCCAAGAGACCCAGTACTTC. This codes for CASSQVVWASGGQETQYF.

The CDR3 DNA follows: TGTGCCAGTACAGGACTCGAGGGCTATGGCTACACCTTC. Encoded protein: CASTGLEGYGYTF. The V call is TRBV19, the J call TRBJ1-2; D is unclear. The germline V gene has CDR1 LNHDA and CDR2 SQIVND (reference sequence). This CDR3 has 13 amino acids. Trimming cost V 7 bases and J 4 bases, with 13 bases left between them.

CDR3 in amino acids: CATRDRNEQYF. The CDR3 DNA is TGTGCCACCAGGGACCGGAACGAGCAGTACTTC. The chain employs TRBV15 and TRBJ2-7; D gene ambiguous. V was clipped by 6 bases and J by 5 bases, with 8 bases between them. Germline V gene sequence: CDR1 LNHNV, CDR2 YYDKDF (reference sequence). This CDR3 comprises 11 residues.

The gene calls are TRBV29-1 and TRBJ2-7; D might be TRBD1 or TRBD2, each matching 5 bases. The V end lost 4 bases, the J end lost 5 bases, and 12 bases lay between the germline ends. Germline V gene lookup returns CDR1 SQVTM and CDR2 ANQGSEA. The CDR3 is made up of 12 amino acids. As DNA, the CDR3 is TGCAGCGTTGCCGTAGGGACCGACGAGCAGTACTTC. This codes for CSVAVGTDEQYF.

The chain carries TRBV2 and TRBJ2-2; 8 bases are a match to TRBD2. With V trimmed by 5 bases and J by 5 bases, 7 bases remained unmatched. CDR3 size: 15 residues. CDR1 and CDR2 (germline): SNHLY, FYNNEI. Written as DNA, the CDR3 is TGTGCCAGCAGTCCTGGACTAGCAGGAACCGGGGAGCTGTTTTTT. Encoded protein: CASSPGLAGTGELFF.

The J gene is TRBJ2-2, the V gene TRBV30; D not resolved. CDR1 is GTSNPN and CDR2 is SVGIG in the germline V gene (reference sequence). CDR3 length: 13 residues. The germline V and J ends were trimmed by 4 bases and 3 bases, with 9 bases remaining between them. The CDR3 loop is CAWTRVDTGELFF. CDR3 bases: TGTGCCTGGACTAGGGTAGACACCGGGGAGCTGTTTTTT.